This T cell receptor beta chain was documented in a study of shared T cell receptors in the human thymus. Here immunoSEQ multiplex PCR was the method, and the copy in TCRdb shows in-frame clones only, minus some. The table lists fewer than 700,000 clones, approximately 88% of them singletons. The germline CDR1 and CDR2 sequences are SEHNR and FQNEAQ (reference sequence). The CDR3 consists of 16 residues. Trimming left V 1 base short and J 6 bases short, with 16 bases between. These data were also reused for a study on human thymus T cells. That study adds: Resections were taken during corrective heart surgery, and the thymus tissue came from these. Across thymic and blood repertoires, the usage of V and J genes appeared to be biased.

The J gene is TRBJ1-3, the V gene TRBV7-9, with no clear D. The receptor's source is a boy younger than two with a congenital heart defect. Sequenced input: thymocytes. CDR3 sequence: CASSLGALADENTIYF. The CDR3, as DNA: TGTGCCAGCAGCTTAGGGGCACTTGCCGATGAAAACACCATATATTTT.